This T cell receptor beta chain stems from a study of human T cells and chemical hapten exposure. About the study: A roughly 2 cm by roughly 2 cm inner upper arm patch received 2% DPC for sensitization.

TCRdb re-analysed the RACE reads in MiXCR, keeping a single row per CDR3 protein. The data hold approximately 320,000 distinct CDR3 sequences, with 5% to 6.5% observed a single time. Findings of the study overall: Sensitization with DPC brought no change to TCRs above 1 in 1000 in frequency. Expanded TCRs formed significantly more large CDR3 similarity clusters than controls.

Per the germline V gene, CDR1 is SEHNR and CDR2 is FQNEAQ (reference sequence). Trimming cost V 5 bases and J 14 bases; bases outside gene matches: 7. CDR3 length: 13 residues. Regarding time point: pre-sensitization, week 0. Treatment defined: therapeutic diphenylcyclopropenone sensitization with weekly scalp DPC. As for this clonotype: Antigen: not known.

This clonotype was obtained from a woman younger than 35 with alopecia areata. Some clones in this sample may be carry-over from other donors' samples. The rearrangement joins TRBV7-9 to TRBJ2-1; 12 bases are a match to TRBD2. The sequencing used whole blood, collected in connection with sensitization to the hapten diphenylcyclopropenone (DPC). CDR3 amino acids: CASSQGLAGREFF. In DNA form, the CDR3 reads TGTGCCAGCAGCCAGGGACTAGCGGGTAGGGAGTTCTTC.